The clone carrying this TCR beta chain has ten or more counts. The target antigen is unknown. This sample stems from a study of human T cells and chemical hapten exposure. Study context: Chiefly female patients presented with alopecia areata, totalis or universalis. Broader study findings: Expanded TCRs formed significantly more large CDR3 similarity clusters than controls.

TCRdb re-called the RACE reads through MiXCR, storing one row per CDR3 protein. Here the sample spans about 120,000 distinct CDR3 sequences, roughly 14% being singletons. This CDR3 has 13 amino acids. With V trimmed by 5 bases and J by 6 bases, 3 bases remained unmatched. Described time point: pre-sensitization, week 0. Treatment here: therapeutic diphenylcyclopropenone sensitization with weekly scalp DPC. This clonotype originated in a woman aged 18-30 years with alopecia areata. Some clones in this sample may be carry-over from other donors' samples. V and J are TRBV12-3 or TRBV12-4 and TRBJ1-5; 8 nucleotides line up with TRBD1. Sequenced material: whole blood, taken in connection with sensitization to the hapten diphenylcyclopropenone (DPC). The CDR3 DNA reads TGTGCCAGCAGTCAGGGGGCGGGTCAGCCCCAGCATTTT. It translates to CASSQGAGQPQHF.